Sequencing of this T cell receptor beta chain was carried out in a study of graft-versus-host responses after intestinal transplantation. Whole-study context: Recipients obtained multivisceral, liver-intestinal, or isolated intestinal transplants.

Repertoires were generated with immunoSEQ multiplex PCR, while TCRdb's copy carries only in-frame clones and drops some. The sample has 60,000 to 65,000 clones, approximately 91% seen once; the top ten hold 1.5% to 2%. Researchers processed graft tissue to release intraepithelial and lamina propria lymphocytes. The CDR3 extends over 14 amino acids. Germline V gene data show CDR1 as MNHEY and CDR2 as SMNVEV (reference sequence). The V gene lost 0 bases and the J gene lost 4 bases, with 7 bases spanning the gap. The TCR originated in a human patient who received an intestinal transplant, so some T cells may come from the graft donor. The specimen comprised ileum tissue, sampled around 350 days after transplant. The chain employs TRBV27 and TRBJ1-5; D ambiguous. In nucleotides, the CDR3 is TGTGCCAGCAGTTTATCGATCGGTAATCAGCCCCAGCATTTT. Translated, it gives CASSLSIGNQPQHF.